The rows below give T cell receptor beta chains drawn from one sample of a study of blood T cell repertoires in COVID-19. The method was immunoSEQ multiplex PCR; TCRdb's version includes in-frame clones alone and lacks a portion of them. The table has over 70,000 clones, roughly four fifths seen once. Sequences were obtained from peripheral blood. The receptors stem from a man between 60 and 75 years old with acute or convalescent COVID-19. Each CDR3 is given without its conserved first and last residue.

TRBV4-1 | ASSQPRGLSGANVLT
TRBV5-6 | ASSLGLQGADGYT
TRBV6-5 | ASTFKGRDGYT
TRBV7-2 | ASSNRAGYT
TRBV21-1 | ARSGLAGGPDTGELF
TRBV7-2 | ASGLRGNQPQH
TRBV5-1 | ASSLDRSDGYT
TRBV6-5 | ASSPDSDIQY
TRBV18 | ASSPGGPEPQH
TRBV6-1 | ASSVGTGSLGYGYT
TRBV7-9 | ASTTSGTGELF
TRBV27 | ASSWAGGNSNQPQH
TRBV3-1/TRBV3-2 | ASSGLKANYGYT
TRBV19 | ATAVGGSYEQY
TRBV19 | ASSMFRGGRDTEAF
TRBV9 | ASSAGTGSSPLH
TRBV11-2 | ASSLAGLANEKLF
TRBV5-1 | ASSPSTTNTEAF
TRBV7-2 | ASGGGSNNEQF
TRBV4-3 | ASSPSGGNQPQH
TRBV7-2 | ASSVLALGELF
TRBV5-1 | ASSTAGQGMGGYT
TRBV13 | ASSPGTSGRNEQF
TRBV2 | ASSASRDTEAF
TRBV25-1 | ASSDYASGDREQY
TRBV18 | ASSPDSATPQH
TRBV7-2 | ASSLSLTVVTEAF
TRBV7-6 | ASSLAGAYNEQF
TRBV5-1 | ASSIAPGLREQY
TRBV7-9 | ASSPPGQGHATQY
TRBV7-8 | ASSQNPGQGANGYT